The clone carrying this T cell receptor (beta chain) was seen repeatedly, ten times or more. TCRdb independently ran MiXCR on the 5' RACE reads; one entry per CDR3 protein. The sample yields fewer than 350,000 distinct CDR3 sequences, less than 4.5% seen once. This entry is derived from a study of T cells after yellow fever vaccination. Germline CDR1 reads SGHRS; CDR2 reads YFSETQ. Trimming pared 7 bases from V and 0 bases from J, leaving 17 bases between. This CDR3 has 17 residues. This sequence originates from a man aged 18 to 30 who received the YFV17D yellow fever vaccine. Here the sequenced sample was PBMCs, taken on the day of the yellow fever booster vaccination. V is TRBV5-1 and J is TRBJ2-6; weak D call: TRBD2 (5 bases). This chain's CDR3 is CASRLLIGSSGANVLTF. The CDR3 coding sequence is TGCGCCAGCCGCCTCCTGATAGGGAGCTCTGGGGCCAACGTCCTGACTTTC. The full variable domain, with the rest looked up from reference TRBV5-1 and TRBJ2-6, is KAGVTQTPRYLIKTRGQQVTLSCSPISGHRSVSWYQQTPGQGLQFLFEYFSETQRNKGNFPGRFSGRQFSNSRSEMNVSTLELGDSALYLCASRLLIGSSGANVLTFGAGSRLTVL.